One and the same sample provided the 24 T cell receptor beta chains below, sequenced in a study of ipilimumab plus nivolumab after autologous stem cell transplantation. Profiled with immunoSEQ multiplex PCR; TCRdb holds only in-frame clones, not every one. The sample holds about 47,000 clones; roughly 88% are singletons and the top ten take approximately 0.87%. The sample in question was PBMCs, obtained in a trial of ipilimumab plus nivolumab as post-transplant consolidation. The source of these receptors is a male donor with multiple myeloma.

The J gene is TRBJ2-7, the V gene TRBV6-6, with no clear D. CDR3 length: 13 amino acids. CDR1 MNHNY and CDR2 SVGAGI come from the germline V gene (reference sequence). V lost 8 bases and J 3 bases, leaving 14 bases between the germline ends. CDR3 sequence: CASRMGGYYEQYF. The CDR3 DNA sequence: TGTGCCAGCCGCATGGGCGGATACTACGAGCAGTACTTC.

The chain uses TRBV5-4 and TRBJ1-2, with D perhaps matching TRBD1 (6 bases). Trimming cost V 4 bases and J 4 bases, with 14 bases left between them. Looked up from germline, CDR1 is SGHNT and CDR2 is YYREEE (reference sequence). This CDR3 has 14 amino acids. CDR3 nucleotide sequence: TGTGCCAGCAGCCCCCGGACAGAGACCTATGGCTACACCTTC. Translation: CASSPRTETYGYTF. Using reference TRBV5-4 and TRBJ1-2 for the parts outside the CDR3, the full variable domain is ETGVTQSPTHLIKTRGQQVTLRCSSQSGHNTVSWYQQALGQGPQFIFQYYREEENGRGNFPPRFSGLQFPNYSSELNVNALELDDSALYLCASSPRTETYGYTFGSGTRLTVV.

DNA of the CDR3: TGTGCCAGATACAGGGACAGGCGCCACGAGCAGTACTTC. Protein product: CARYRDRRHEQYF. V and J are TRBV6-6 and TRBJ2-7; TRBD1 agrees at 8 bases. The germline CDR1 and CDR2 sequences are MNHNY and SVGAGI (reference sequence). Trimming at V came to 9 bases and at J to 5 bases, leaving 9 bases not matched to a gene. CDR3 length: 13 amino acids.

The rearrangement joins TRBV7-9 to TRBJ1-2; a possible D gene is TRBD1 (5 bases). Trimming took off 4 bases at V and 2 bases at J, with 20 bases between the two ends. Germline CDR1 reads SEHNR; CDR2 reads FQNEAQ (reference sequence). The CDR3 spans 17 residues. CDR3 sequence (DNA): TGTGCCAGCAGCTCGTTGGACTCAGGGCCAGGAAACTATGGCTACACCTTC. This codes for CASSSLDSGPGNYGYTF.

The chain links TRBV18 to TRBJ2-3; D gene ambiguous. The CDR3 has 16 amino acids. The V gene's germline CDR1 is KGHSH and CDR2 LQKENI. V lost 4 bases and J 2 bases, leaving 16 bases between the germline ends. This CDR3 reads CASSRPSSDSTDTQYF. Written as DNA, the CDR3 is TGTGCCAGCTCACGACCGTCAAGCGACTCCACAGATACGCAGTATTTT.

The rearrangement links TRBV4-1 to TRBJ1-2; D may be TRBD1 (5 bases). This CDR3 has 14 residues. CDR1 and CDR2 (germline): MGHRA, YSYEKL. V was trimmed by 3 bases and J by 10 bases, leaving 18 bases between them. CDR3 protein: CASSHAGRGKDYTF. CDR3 DNA: TGCGCCAGCAGCCATGCCGGGAGGGGAAAAGACTACACCTTC.

The J gene is TRBJ1-2, the V gene TRBV11-2; D is undetermined. Germline CDR1 reads SGHAT; CDR2 reads FQNNGV. The length of the CDR3 is 14 residues. V gave up 5 bases and J gave up 2 bases, with 12 bases separating them. CDR3 nucleotide sequence: TGTGCCAGCAGCCCCTTGGCAGCGAACTATGGCTACACCTTC. Translation: CASSPLAANYGYTF. The full variable domain, completed using reference TRBV11-2 and TRBJ1-2, is EAGVAQSPRYKIIEKRQSVAFWCNPISGHATLYWYQQILGQGPKLLIQFQNNGVVDDSQLPKDRFSAERLKGVDSTLKIQPAKLEDSAVYLCASSPLAANYGYTFGSGTRLTVV.

The chain links TRBV12-5 to TRBJ1-6, with TRBD1 as a possible D gene (6 bases). CDR3 length: 16 residues. Germline values: CDR1 LGHNT, CDR2 FRNRAP. Trimming pared 2 bases from V and 5 bases from J, leaving 13 bases between. The CDR3, as DNA: TGTGCTAGTGGTTTGCTCGGAGGGGGGGATAATTCACCCCTCCACTTT. Translating gives CASGLLGGGDNSPLHF.

The rearrangement links TRBV18 to TRBJ2-2; D unresolved. The CDR3 consists of 12 residues. Per germline, CDR1 KGHSH and CDR2 LQKENI. V was trimmed by 1 base and J by 7 bases, leaving 4 bases between them. The CDR3 nucleotides read TGTGCCAGCTCACCACGTGACGGGGAGCTGTTTTTT. Encoded protein: CASSPRDGELFF.

The chain employs TRBV5-4 and TRBJ1-3; no clear D gene. The CDR3 totals 14 residues. Trimming cost V 2 bases and J 8 bases, with 14 bases left between them. Germline CDR1 reads SGHNT; CDR2 reads YYREEE (reference sequence). The CDR3 region is CASSFNRIFDTIYF. The CDR3 nucleotides read TGTGCCAGCAGCTTTAACCGAATCTTTGACACCATATATTTT.

V and J are TRBV5-1 and TRBJ2-7; D is unresolved. The CDR3 has 15 residues. With 4 bases removed from V and 2 bases from J, the gap between germline ends came to 16 bases. CDR1 is SGHRS, CDR2 YFSETQ, per germline. CDR3 nucleotide sequence: TGCGCCAGCAGCCAAGGGATCGGGCCTACCTACGAGCAGTACTTC. It translates to CASSQGIGPTYEQYF.

V usage is TRBV7-8 and J usage is TRBJ2-3; 12 positions match TRBD2. The CDR3 sequence is 17 residues long. V shed 5 bases, J shed 14 bases, and the junction held 20 bases outside the gene matches. Germline CDR1 reads SGHVS; CDR2 reads FQNEAQ. The CDR3: CASSEFWFRTSGVRGYF. DNA of the CDR3: TGTGCCAGCAGCGAATTCTGGTTCAGGACTAGCGGGGTCCGGGGGTATTTT.

Remarks on this clone: The identical CDR3 is also encoded by other nucleotide sequences in the sample. This chain uses TRBV4-2 with TRBJ2-3, with no clear D. V gave up 0 bases and J gave up 4 bases, with 8 bases separating them. Germline V CDR1 and CDR2: LGHNA, YNFKEQ. The CDR3 totals 14 residues. CDR3: CASSQDLGADTQYF. The CDR3 DNA follows: TGTGCCAGCAGCCAAGATCTAGGTGCAGATACGCAGTATTTT.

This clone was picked up a small number of times. The chain uses TRBV30 and TRBJ1-4; possibly TRBD1 for D (6 bases). Germline V gene lookup returns CDR1 GTSNPN and CDR2 SVGIG (reference sequence). This CDR3 contains 13 residues. The germline V and J ends were trimmed by 4 bases and 4 bases, with 10 bases remaining between them. The CDR3 DNA follows: TGTGCCTGGACGACAGGCCATAATGAAAAACTGTTTTTT. As protein: CAWTTGHNEKLFF. The entire variable domain, with the rest obtained from reference TRBV30 and TRBJ1-4, is as follows: SQTIHQWPATLVQPVGSPLSLECTVEGTSNPNLYWYRQAAGRGLQLLFYSVGIGQISSEVPQNLSASRPQDRQFILSSKKLLLSDSGFYLCAWTTGHNEKLFFGSGTQLSVL.

The V call is TRBV2, the J call TRBJ2-1, with D perhaps TRBD2 (6 bases). V lost 3 bases and J 13 bases, leaving 13 bases between the germline ends. The CDR3 contains 12 residues. The V gene's germline CDR1 is SNHLY and CDR2 FYNNEI. CDR3 amino acids: CASSDRGGSQFF. The DNA for the CDR3 is TGTGCCAGCAGTGATAGGGGAGGATCACAGTTCTTC.

The count of this clone is one. The chain joins TRBV14 to TRBJ2-7; D call uncertain. Trimming removed 4 bases from V and 2 bases from J, with 6 bases in between. Germline V CDR1 and CDR2: SGHDN, FVKESK. The CDR3 spans 12 residues. The CDR3 loop is CASSPQAYEQYF. CDR3 DNA: TGTGCCAGCAGCCCCCAGGCCTACGAGCAGTACTTC. Full variable domain (rest looked up from reference TRBV14 and TRBJ2-7): EAGVTQFPSHSVIEKGQTVTLRCDPISGHDNLYWYRRVMGKEIKFLLHFVKESKQDESGMPNNRFLAERTGGTYSTLKVQPAELEDSGVYFCASSPQAYEQYFGPGTRLTVT.

The chain carries TRBV29-1 and TRBJ2-2; the D is unclear. The ends were cut back, 4 bases at V and 9 bases at J, with 15 bases in the middle. This CDR3 has 13 residues. Germline V gene lookup returns CDR1 SQVTM and CDR2 ANQGSEA. CDR3 DNA: TGCAGCGTTGTATCGGGTCAGCGTAGGGAGCTGTTTTTT. Translated, it gives CSVVSGQRRELFF.

The gene calls are TRBV7-9 and TRBJ1-1, with a weak D call TRBD1 (5 bases). The CDR3 runs to 13 residues. Germline CDR1 and CDR2: SEHNR and FQNEAQ (reference sequence). V shed 7 bases and J shed 0 bases, with 9 bases lying between them. CDR3 sequence (DNA): TGTGCCAGCAATAGGGGCCTGAACACTGAAGCTTTCTTT. Translated: CASNRGLNTEAFF.

The chain recombines TRBV28 with TRBJ2-3; D uncertain. CDR1 and CDR2 from the germline V gene are MDHEN and SYDVKM. The CDR3 runs to 13 residues. Trimming took 3 bases from V and 1 from J, leaving 5 bases between them. DNA for the CDR3: TGTGCCAGCAGTTTGGTGGGCACAGATACGCAGTATTTT. It translates to CASSLVGTDTQYF. Supplemented by reference TRBV28 and TRBJ2-3, the full variable domain reads DVKVTQSSRYLVKRTGEKVFLECVQDMDHENMFWYRQDPGLGLRLIYFSYDVKMKEKGDIPEGYSVSREKKERFSLILESASTNQTSMYLCASSLVGTDTQYFGPGTRLTVL.

V is TRBV7-3 and J is TRBJ1-2; D is unresolved. In germline, CDR1 is SGHTA, CDR2 FQGTGA. This CDR3 has 14 amino acids. Trimming removed 4 bases at V and 1 base at J, with 10 bases between. CDR3 bases: TGTGCCAGCAGCTCACCGGGGATTAACTATGGCTACACCTTC. Protein sequence: CASSSPGINYGYTF.

This sequence joins TRBV27 and TRBJ2-1; 9 positions match TRBD2. Germline V gene data show CDR1 as MNHEY and CDR2 as SMNVEV (reference sequence). Trimming cost V 4 bases and J 6 bases; bases outside gene matches: 7. There are 15 residues in the CDR3. CDR3 nucleotide sequence: TGTGCCAGCAGTTCGCTTAGCGGGGGCCCCAATGAGCAGTTCTTC. This translates into CASSSLSGGPNEQFF.

V and J are TRBV29-1 and TRBJ1-2; no firm D call. Trimming pared 1 base from V and 8 bases from J, leaving 14 bases between. The CDR3 contains 13 residues. Germline assignment: CDR1 SQVTM and CDR2 ANQGSEA. The CDR3 reads CSVEGPGRVGYTF. The CDR3, as DNA: TGCAGCGTTGAAGGTCCGGGCCGGGTCGGCTACACCTTC.

The V gene is TRBV15, the J gene TRBJ2-7; no clear D. The CDR3 consists of 12 residues. CDR1 and CDR2 (germline): LNHNV, YYDKDF (reference sequence). Trimming took off 3 bases at V and 6 bases at J, with 9 bases between the two ends. The CDR3 DNA sequence: TGTGCCACCAGCAGGGTCGCCCTCGAGCAGTACTTC. Residues: CATSRVALEQYF.

V gene TRBV4-1 combines with J gene TRBJ2-7; D is perhaps TRBD2 (5 bases). V gave up 3 bases and J gave up 1 base, with 16 bases separating them. Germline-derived CDR1 and CDR2 are MGHRA and YSYEKL. The CDR3 runs 16 residues. DNA of the CDR3: TGCGCCAGCAGCCATGAGGGAACCTTTGAGTCCTACGAGCAGTACTTC. Residues: CASSHEGTFESYEQYF.